The next 17 T cell receptor beta chains were all read from a single sample in a study of pediatric ulcerative colitis. The data were produced by immunoSEQ multiplex PCR, yet TCRdb's version contains in-frame clones alone and is incomplete. This table has over 35,000 clones, over 80% appearing once. The sequenced sample consisted of blood. These receptors originate from a girl aged 10 to 17 with moderate ulcerative colitis.

V usage is TRBV7-9 and J usage is TRBJ1-1; 8 bases map to TRBD1. CDR3 length: 15 residues. V lost 5 bases, J lost 1 base, and 6 bases stayed unmatched. Germline V lookup: CDR1 SEHNR, CDR2 FQNEAQ (reference sequence). CDR3 in amino acids: CASSLGDRKNTEAFF. Here the CDR3 DNA reads TGTGCCAGCAGCCTAGGGGACAGGAAGAACACTGAAGCTTTCTTT.

The chain employs TRBV7-2 and TRBJ1-5, with 11 bases matching TRBD1. J lost 2 bases, V lost 5 bases, and 2 bases had no gene match. Germline values: CDR1 SGHTA, CDR2 FQGNSA. The CDR3 length is 15 residues. For the CDR3, the DNA is TGTGCCAGCAGCGAGGACAGGGGGCGCAATCAGCCCCAGCATTTT. This gives the protein CASSEDRGRNQPQHF.

V usage is TRBV15 and J usage is TRBJ2-2; 8 nucleotides align to TRBD2. Germline loops: CDR1 LNHNV, CDR2 YYDKDF (reference sequence). The V and J ends lost 4 bases and 9 bases, in that order; junction bases with no gene match: 4. This CDR3 is built from 13 residues. Here the CDR3 DNA reads TGTGCCACCAGCAAGGCGGGGGGCCGGGAGCTGTTTTTT. The encoded protein is CATSKAGGRELFF.

The gene calls are TRBV18 and TRBJ2-5; maybe TRBD2 (6 bases). This CDR3 is built from 14 residues. The V and J ends lost 3 bases and 5 bases respectively, with 13 bases between them. CDR1 and CDR2 (germline): KGHSH, LQKENI. In DNA form, the CDR3 reads TGTGCCAGCTCACCGGGGGACTGGCATGAGACCCAGTACTTC. Its translation is CASSPGDWHETQYF.

This clone showed up just once. The chain recombines TRBV29-1 with TRBJ1-1; no clear D. CDR1 is SQVTM, CDR2 ANQGSEA, per germline. This CDR3 is built from 9 residues. The germline V and J ends were trimmed by 1 base and 10 bases, with 4 bases remaining between them. The CDR3 DNA is TGCAGCGTTGAAGGGGCAGCTTTCTTT. Its protein product is CSVEGAAFF.

Relative to its sample, this clone is medium-sized (0.01 to 0.1%). Other nucleotide sequences in the sample specify the same CDR3. The chain links TRBV7-3 to TRBJ2-1, with 11 bases lining up with TRBD2. From germline, CDR1 is SGHTA and CDR2 FQGTGA. The CDR3 has 16 amino acids. The J segment lost 4 bases and the V segment lost 2 bases, leaving 4 bases of the junction unmatched. The CDR3 spells CASSLGTSGGYNEQFF. The CDR3 DNA reads as TGTGCCAGCAGCTTAGGTACTAGCGGGGGTTACAATGAGCAGTTCTTC. The full variable domain, its missing parts supplied by reference TRBV7-3 and TRBJ2-1, is GAGVSQTPSNKVTEKGKYVELRCDPISGHTALYWYRQSLGQGPEFLIYFQGTGAADDSGLPNDRFFAVRPEGSVSTLKIQRTERGDSAVYLCASSLGTSGGYNEQFFGPGTRLTVL.

This clone came up a few times. The genes are TRBV21-1 and TRBJ1-5. TRBV21-1 is shown as a pseudogene. The CDR3 totals 10 residues. The CDR3 here is CASTGGPQHF. In nucleotides, the CDR3 is TGTGCCAGCACCGGAGGGCCCCAGCATTTT.

The chain links TRBV6-1 to TRBJ2-2, with TRBD1 identical over 10 bases. V lost 6 bases, J lost 6 bases, and 7 bases stayed unmatched. Germline lookup yields CDR1 MNHNS and CDR2 SASEGT. The CDR3 is 15 amino acids. This chain's CDR3 is CASSHSGTGAGELFF. DNA for the CDR3: TGTGCCAGCAGCCACTCCGGGACAGGGGCCGGGGAGCTGTTTTTT.

The chain carries TRBV6-1 and TRBJ2-3; tentative D call: TRBD2 (5 bases). In germline, CDR1 is MNHNS, CDR2 SASEGT. The length of the CDR3 is 15 residues. Trimming shortened V by 2 bases and J by 6 bases, and 15 bases separated the two germline ends. CDR3 sequence (DNA): TGTGCCAGCAGTGAATCGGGGTCAGAAAGCGATACGCAGTATTTT. Its translation is CASSESGSESDTQYF.

CDR3 sequence reads: CATSSGSGGSNQPQHF. CDR3 nucleotides: TGTGCCACCAGCAGCGGATCGGGAGGGAGCAATCAGCCCCAGCATTTT. V usage is TRBV15 and J usage is TRBJ1-5; D ambiguous. CDR3 length: 16 amino acids. Germline V gene lookup returns CDR1 LNHNV and CDR2 YYDKDF (reference sequence). V lost 3 bases and J lost 1, with 13 bases in between.

This clone is a singleton in its sample. This sequence joins TRBV29-1 and TRBJ1-2; D is unclear. The CDR3 contains 11 residues. V lost 3 bases and J lost 5, with 7 bases in between. The germline gives CDR1 SQVTM, CDR2 ANQGSEA. The CDR3 sequence is CSVEADYGYTF. CDR3 sequence (DNA): TGCAGCGTTGAGGCAGATTATGGCTACACCTTC.

The chain combines TRBV2 with TRBJ2-3; 9 bases are a match to TRBD1. V was pared by 7 bases and J by 0 bases, with 14 bases of the junction left unmatched. CDR1 and CDR2 (germline): SNHLY, FYNNEI. The CDR3 spans 18 residues. The chain's CDR3 is CASIVPPTGGVSTDTQYF. CDR3 in DNA: TGTGCCAGCATCGTCCCCCCGACAGGGGGGGTTAGCACAGATACGCAGTATTTT.

This clone appeared a few times. This rearrangement joins TRBV29-1 to TRBJ1-2; TRBD1 is a possible D gene (6 bases). This CDR3 spans 13 amino acids. V gave up 6 bases and J gave up 4 bases, with 15 bases separating them. Germline V CDR1 and CDR2: SQVTM, ANQGSEA. The CDR3, as DNA: TGCAGCGTGATTAGAATACAGGGCTATGGCTACACCTTC. Its translation is CSVIRIQGYGYTF. The variable domain in full, completed from reference TRBV29-1 and TRBJ1-2, reads SAVISQKPSRDICQRGTSLTIQCQVDSQVTMMFWYRQQPGQSLTLIATANQGSEATYESGFVIDKFPISRPNLTFSTLTVSNMSPEDSSIYLCSVIRIQGYGYTFGSGTRLTVV.

The V call is TRBV4-1, the J call TRBJ2-7; 11 positions match TRBD2. The CDR3 has 17 amino acids. J was trimmed by 0 bases and V by 1 base; bases with no gene match: 5. Germline CDR1 MGHRA, CDR2 YSYEKL. The CDR3 coding sequence is TGCGCCAGCAGCCAAGCCCCTACTAGCGGGAGCTCCTACGAGCAGTACTTC. Amino acid sequence: CASSQAPTSGSSYEQYF.

This sequence joins TRBV6-5 and TRBJ1-1, with D maybe TRBD1 (5 bases). Germline V gives CDR1 MNHEY, CDR2 SVGAGI. The V end was cut by 2 bases, the J end by 6 bases, with 13 bases between. The CDR3 runs 14 residues. CDR3 residues: CASSYTTGSAEAFF. For the CDR3, the DNA is TGTGCCAGCAGTTACACCACAGGTTCGGCTGAAGCTTTCTTT.

The rearrangement uses TRBV28 and TRBJ2-7; 10 bases line up with TRBD2. The CDR3 sequence is 14 residues long. The V and J ends lost 8 bases and 1 base, in that order; junction bases with no gene match: 5. The germline V gene encodes CDR1 MDHEN and CDR2 SYDVKM. The chain's CDR3 is CASSGTSVSYEQYF. In nucleotides, the CDR3 is TGTGCCAGCTCTGGGACTAGCGTATCCTACGAGCAGTACTTC.

This chain uses TRBV28 with TRBJ1-4; 8 positions match TRBD1. J was trimmed by 8 bases and V by 8 bases; bases with no gene match: 13. The CDR3 loop spans 15 amino acids. CDR1 and CDR2 from the germline V gene are MDHEN and SYDVKM. Here the CDR3 reads CASGGQVVDDEKLFF. The CDR3 coding sequence is TGTGCCAGCGGGGGACAGGTGGTGGACGACGAAAAACTGTTTTTT.